This T cell receptor (beta chain) was recorded in a study of EBV T-cell therapy then PD-1 blockade in nasopharyngeal carcinoma. As for this clone: Its antigen is not known.

CDR3 size: 12 residues. The ends lost 5 bases at V and 8 bases at J; junction bases unmatched: 2. Treatment described: AdE1-LMPpoly-expanded autologous EBV-specific T-cell therapy followed by anti-PD-1 nivolumab. Here immunoSEQ multiplex PCR was the method, and the copy in TCRdb shows in-frame clones only, minus some. The repertoire includes about 22,000 clones, about 79% of them detected once, and 20% to 25% sits in the top ten. The rearrangement uses TRBV12-3 or TRBV12-4 and TRBJ1-4, with 7 bases lining up with TRBD1. This TCR derives from a man between 35 and 55 years old with nasopharyngeal carcinoma. This specimen was CD8+ T cells from blood, taken at day -245 from a patient whose treatment included autologous EBV-specific T cells and nivolumab. For the CDR3, the DNA is TGTGCCAGCAGTGCGGACAGGGAAAAACTGTTTTTT. The encoded protein is CASSADREKLFF.